This passage covers 3 T cell receptor beta chains from one sample sequenced in a study of T cell responses to AZD1222 COVID-19 vaccine. Generated by immunoSEQ multiplex PCR, the TCRdb table keeps only in-frame clones and is missing some. The sample lists some 60,000 clones, about 88% occurring once. This specimen consisted of peripheral blood, obtained 28 days after the second AZD1222 dose. The source of these receptors is an adult who received the AZD1222 COVID-19 vaccine.

V gene TRBV29-1 combines with J gene TRBJ2-2; D uncertain. Between the trimmed V and J ends, which lost 4 bases and 1 base, there was a span of 7 bases. The CDR3 has 13 residues. Germline V gives CDR1 SQVTM, CDR2 ANQGSEA. The CDR3 is CSVGIRNTGELFF. The CDR3 region has the DNA TGCAGCGTTGGTATACGGAACACCGGGGAGCTGTTTTTT.

The chain is built from TRBV5-1 and TRBJ2-5, with 14 positions matching TRBD2. The junction had 4 bases not matched to a gene; V was cut back by 3 bases and J by 9 bases. This CDR3 region has 14 residues. Germline CDR1 SGHRS, CDR2 YFSETQ. The CDR3 DNA sequence: TGCGCCAGCAGCTCGGGACTAGCGGGAGTGGCCCAGTACTTC. The encoded protein is CASSSGLAGVAQYF. Using reference TRBV5-1 and TRBJ2-5 for the parts outside the CDR3, the full variable domain is KAGVTQTPRYLIKTRGQQVTLSCSPISGHRSVSWYQQTPGQGLQFLFEYFSETQRNKGNFPGRFSGRQFSNSRSEMNVSTLELGDSALYLCASSSGLAGVAQYFGPGTRLLVL.

This clone was recorded only once. The chain uses TRBV3-1 (or the pseudogene TRBV3-2) and TRBJ2-7; D possibly corresponds to TRBD1 (5 bases). Trimming left V 4 bases short and J 2 bases short, with 18 bases between. In germline, CDR1 is LGHDT, CDR2 YNNKEL (reference sequence). This CDR3 is built from 16 residues. CDR3 amino acids: CASSPAQGLSTYEQYF. CDR3 DNA: TGTGCCAGCAGCCCGGCCCAGGGTTTAAGTACCTACGAGCAGTACTTC.